This T cell receptor (beta chain) was captured by sequencing in a study of early T cells in non-severe SARS-CoV-2 infection. Study in general: Sequencing of unsorted whole blood was done on bulk RNA, leaving chains unpaired.

TCRdb independently ran MiXCR on the 5' RACE reads; one entry per CDR3 protein. The table shows around 64,000 distinct CDR3 sequences, with about 12% occurring only once. The origin of this receptor is an adult who was a healthcare worker with PCR-confirmed SARS-CoV-2 infection or an uninfected control (not recorded which). The specimen was whole blood.

In nucleotides, the CDR3 is TGCAGCGCTCGACTAGGGGAAGAGACCCAGTACTTC. Translated: CSARLGEETQYF. This chain joins TRBV29-1 and TRBJ2-5, with D maybe TRBD2 (6 bases). Trimming pared 7 bases from V and 3 bases from J, leaving 12 bases between. The CDR3 is 12 amino acids. CDR1 SQVTM and CDR2 ANQGSEA come from the germline V gene.